Listed below are T cell receptor beta chains from one sample, sequenced in a study of blood T cell repertoires in COVID-19. Libraries were prepared by immunoSEQ multiplex PCR; TCRdb keeps only in-frame clonotypes and omits some of them. This sample has about 250,000 clones, with approximately 90% found just once. Sequencing was performed on PBMCs or T cells enriched from blood (not recorded which). The receptor set was obtained from a woman aged 45 to 65 who had recovered from COVID-19. The CDR3 runs from the conserved cysteine through the conserved F or W. Each record gives: clone size, D gene, J gene, V gene, CDR3 protein, CDR3 DNA. D genes are given only for firm matches. Size tells how often a clone was seen (once, few, many) or the class of an expanded clone, and some rows leave it out.

size: once; D: .; J: TRBJ1-1; V: TRBV25-1; CDR3: CASSAYTEAFF; DNA: TGTGCCAGCAGTGCCTACACTGAAGCTTTCTTT
size: .; D: TRBD2; J: TRBJ2-2; V: TRBV28; CDR3: CASSLAASGRYTGELFF; DNA: TGTGCCAGCAGTTTAGCCGCTAGCGGGAGATATACCGGGGAGCTGTTTTTT
size: .; D: .; J: TRBJ1-4; V: TRBV6-5; CDR3: CASSIRVWEKLFF; DNA: TGTGCCAGCAGCATCCGGGTGTGGGAAAAACTGTTTTTT
size: .; D: .; J: TRBJ2-7; V: TRBV9; CDR3: CASSVALTGSSYEQYF; DNA: TGTGCCAGCAGCGTAGCTTTGACGGGGAGCTCCTACGAGCAGTACTTC
size: .; D: .; J: TRBJ1-1; V: TRBV5-4; CDR3: CASSGLPGGTRLNTEAFF; DNA: TGTGCCAGCAGCGGATTGCCGGGAGGGACGCGGTTGAACACTGAAGCTTTCTTT
size: .; D: .; J: TRBJ1-1; V: TRBV25-1; CDR3: CASSELGPTGEAFF; DNA: TGTGCCAGCAGTGAATTGGGTCCGACAGGTGAAGCTTTCTTT
size: .; D: TRBD2; J: TRBJ2-1; V: TRBV5-5; CDR3: CASSLGLAGAYEQFF; DNA: TGTGCCAGCAGCTTGGGACTAGCGGGAGCCTATGAGCAGTTCTTC
size: .; D: TRBD1; J: TRBJ1-6; V: TRBV28; CDR3: CASTLRQGRVYNSPLHF; DNA: TGTGCCAGCACCCTCCGACAGGGAAGGGTCTATAATTCACCCCTCCACTTT
size: .; D: TRBD1; J: TRBJ1-1; V: TRBV27; CDR3: CASSARMTGHHTEAFF; DNA: TGTGCCAGCAGTGCCCGGATGACAGGGCACCACACTGAAGCTTTCTTT
size: many; D: .; J: TRBJ2-5; V: TRBV7-3; CDR3: CASSPSGTWGETQYF; DNA: TGTGCCAGCAGCCCCTCCGGGACTTGGGGAGAGACCCAGTACTTC
size: .; D: TRBD1; J: TRBJ1-6; V: TRBV5-1; CDR3: CASSLVRQGVDSPLHF; DNA: TGCGCCAGCAGCTTGGTCCGACAGGGGGTTGATTCACCCCTCCACTTT
size: .; D: TRBD1; J: TRBJ1-2; V: TRBV7-2; CDR3: CASSIGQGAFLDYGYTF; DNA: TGTGCCAGCAGCATAGGACAGGGGGCGTTTTTGGACTATGGCTACACCTTC
size: .; D: TRBD1; J: TRBJ2-7; V: TRBV3-1/TRBV3-2; CDR3: CASSQMGQPVYEQYF; DNA: TGTGCCAGCAGCCAGATGGGACAGCCGGTCTACGAGCAGTACTTC
size: once; D: TRBD1; J: TRBJ2-7; V: TRBV24-1; CDR3: CATSDPGQGYEQYF; DNA: TGTGCCACCAGTGACCCGGGACAGGGCTACGAGCAGTACTTC
size: once; D: .; J: TRBJ1-3; V: TRBV19; CDR3: CASSTTYSGNTIYF; DNA: TGTGCCAGTAGTACCACCTACTCTGGAAACACCATATATTTT
size: .; D: TRBD2; J: TRBJ2-1; V: TRBV11-2; CDR3: CASSLLRGLAGPEQFF; DNA: TGTGCCAGCAGCTTATTAAGAGGACTAGCTGGTCCTGAGCAGTTCTTC
size: .; D: .; J: TRBJ1-6; V: TRBV5-1; CDR3: CASPTLGEDSPLHF; DNA: TGCGCCAGCCCCACTTTAGGGGAGGATTCACCCCTCCACTTT
size: .; D: TRBD1; J: TRBJ2-7; V: TRBV27; CDR3: CASSSTGISSYEQYF; DNA: TGTGCCAGCAGTTCGACAGGGATCTCCTCCTACGAGCAGTACTTC
size: .; D: .; J: TRBJ1-1; V: TRBV28; CDR3: CASSFRGGTEAFF; DNA: TGTGCCAGCAGTTTTCGGGGGGGCACTGAAGCTTTCTTT
size: .; D: .; J: TRBJ2-3; V: TRBV2; CDR3: CASRGGGTSTDTQYF; DNA: TGTGCCAGCAGGGGGGGAGGTACTAGCACAGATACGCAGTATTTT
size: once; D: TRBD2; J: TRBJ2-7; V: TRBV24-1; CDR3: CATSDLQRTSGRLRSSYEQYF; DNA: TGTGCCACCAGTGATTTGCAAAGGACTAGCGGGAGGCTTAGGAGCTCCTACGAGCAGTACTTC
size: .; D: .; J: TRBJ2-7; V: TRBV4-1; CDR3: CASSQGGTWEASYEQYF; DNA: TGCGCCAGCAGCCAAGGGGGGACGTGGGAGGCCTCCTACGAGCAGTACTTC
size: few; D: TRBD1; J: TRBJ2-6; V: TRBV6-4; CDR3: CASSAGGRSGANVLTF; DNA: TGTGCCAGCAGTGCAGGGGGCCGCTCTGGGGCCAACGTCCTGACTTTC
size: .; D: TRBD1; J: TRBJ1-4; V: TRBV15; CDR3: CATSRGKTGYDGKLFF; DNA: TGTGCCACCAGCAGGGGAAAGACAGGGTATGATGGAAAACTGTTTTTT
size: .; D: .; J: TRBJ1-1; V: TRBV7-9; CDR3: CASSLAPGRNTEAFF; DNA: TGTGCCAGCAGCTTAGCGCCAGGGCGGAACACTGAAGCTTTCTTT
size: .; D: .; J: TRBJ1-6; V: TRBV24-1; CDR3: CATSSRGLTGSYNSPLHF; DNA: TGTGCCACCAGCTCCAGGGGTTTAACTGGCTCCTATAATTCACCCCTCCACTTT
size: .; D: .; J: TRBJ1-4; V: TRBV9; CDR3: CASSTLEGGTNEKLFF; DNA: TGTGCCAGCAGCACCCTGGAGGGAGGGACTAATGAAAAACTGTTTTTT
size: once; D: TRBD1; J: TRBJ2-7; V: TRBV4-2; CDR3: CASSGPGTGSYEQYF; DNA: TGTGCCAGCAGCGGGCCCGGGACAGGGAGCTACGAGCAGTACTTC
size: .; D: TRBD2; J: TRBJ2-7; V: TRBV7-2; CDR3: CASSALSGRASYEQYF; DNA: TGTGCCAGCAGCGCTCTCAGCGGGAGGGCCTCCTACGAGCAGTACTTC
size: .; D: TRBD2; J: TRBJ2-1; V: TRBV4-3; CDR3: CASSQEARATSGWGRGGNEQFF; DNA: TGCGCCAGCAGCCAAGAAGCGAGAGCGACTAGCGGGTGGGGCCGTGGGGGGAATGAGCAGTTCTTC
size: .; D: .; J: TRBJ1-5; V: TRBV7-2; CDR3: CASSPLGVLTQPQHF; DNA: TGTGCCAGCAGCCCCCTCGGGGTGCTTACTCAGCCCCAGCATTTT
size: .; D: .; J: TRBJ2-7; V: TRBV11-2; CDR3: CASSFPSRYPYEQYF; DNA: TGTGCCAGCAGCTTCCCTAGCAGATATCCCTACGAGCAGTACTTC
size: .; D: .; J: TRBJ1-2; V: TRBV11-2; CDR3: CASSLGPTGAGPESGGYTF; DNA: TGTGCCAGCAGCTTAGGTCCAACTGGGGCAGGGCCCGAGTCGGGTGGCTACACCTTC
size: .; D: .; J: TRBJ2-7; V: TRBV3-1/TRBV3-2; CDR3: CASSQTAFEQYF; DNA: TGTGCCAGCAGCCAGACTGCCTTCGAGCAGTACTTC
size: .; D: TRBD2; J: TRBJ2-3; V: TRBV5-1; CDR3: CASSSRTSGGTDTQYF; DNA: TGCGCCAGCAGCTCCCGGACTAGCGGGGGGACAGATACGCAGTATTTT
size: .; D: .; J: TRBJ2-7; V: TRBV9; CDR3: CASSPGGGVRDEQYF; DNA: TGTGCCAGCAGCCCAGGAGGAGGGGTCAGGGACGAGCAGTACTTC
size: .; D: .; J: TRBJ1-5; V: TRBV6-2/TRBV6-3; CDR3: CASSPLGGGQPQHF; DNA: TGTGCCAGCAGCCCGCTGGGGGGAGGGCAGCCCCAGCATTTT
size: once; D: TRBD1; J: TRBJ2-1; V: TRBV4-3; CDR3: CASSHLPGQGVNEQFF; DNA: TGCGCCAGCAGCCACCTCCCGGGACAGGGGGTTAATGAGCAGTTCTTC
size: .; D: .; J: TRBJ2-3; V: TRBV9; CDR3: CASSVGAETRPDTQYF; DNA: TGTGCCAGCAGCGTAGGGGCTGAGACGCGCCCAGATACGCAGTATTTT
size: .; D: TRBD1; J: TRBJ1-3; V: TRBV2; CDR3: CASRLTGTGGSGNTIYF; DNA: TGTGCCAGCAGGCTCACCGGGACAGGGGGCTCTGGAAACACCATATATTTT
size: .; D: TRBD1; J: TRBJ1-2; V: TRBV7-2; CDR3: CASSYRQGISGGYTF; DNA: TGTGCCAGCAGCTACCGACAGGGGATAAGCGGTGGCTACACCTTC
size: .; D: .; J: TRBJ2-3; V: TRBV10-2; CDR3: CASSEFSSTDTQYF; DNA: TGCGCCAGCAGTGAATTTTCGAGCACAGATACGCAGTATTTT
size: once; D: TRBD1; J: TRBJ1-6; V: TRBV12-5; CDR3: CASGSYTQGFNSPLHF; DNA: TGTGCTAGTGGTTCCTACACACAGGGGTTTAATTCACCCCTCCACTTT
size: .; D: .; J: TRBJ1-1; V: TRBV30; CDR3: CAWSVQAYTEAFF; DNA: TGTGCCTGGAGTGTACAGGCTTACACTGAAGCTTTCTTT
size: .; D: .; J: TRBJ2-1; V: TRBV15; CDR3: CATSRLANSYNEQFF; DNA: TGTGCCACCAGCAGGCTAGCGAACTCCTACAATGAGCAGTTCTTC
size: .; D: .; J: TRBJ1-2; V: TRBV28; CDR3: CASRRRQLNYGYTF; DNA: TGTGCCAGCAGACGGAGACAGTTAAACTATGGCTACACCTTC
size: few; D: .; J: TRBJ2-5; V: TRBV5-4; CDR3: CASSLGSQETQYF; DNA: TGTGCCAGCAGCTTGGGCAGCCAAGAGACCCAGTACTTC
size: .; D: .; J: TRBJ2-5; V: TRBV30; CDR3: CAWRTGRGETQYF; DNA: TGTGCCTGGAGAACTGGGCGTGGGGAGACCCAGTACTTC
size: .; D: .; J: TRBJ2-1; V: TRBV7-3; CDR3: CASSLIGGASSRNEQFF; DNA: TGTGCCAGCAGCTTAATTGGCGGGGCCAGTAGTAGGAATGAGCAGTTCTTC
size: .; D: .; J: TRBJ1-1; V: TRBV11-2; CDR3: CASRKGQDRNTEAFF; DNA: TGTGCCAGCAGAAAGGGACAAGATCGGAACACTGAAGCTTTCTTT
size: .; D: TRBD1; J: TRBJ1-4; V: TRBV6-5; CDR3: CASSPDRVYEKLFF; DNA: TGTGCCAGCAGTCCCGACAGGGTTTACGAAAAACTGTTTTTT
size: .; D: TRBD2; J: TRBJ2-1; V: TRBV28; CDR3: CASTTAGTNNEQFF; DNA: TGTGCCAGCACTACTGCCGGGACTAACAATGAGCAGTTCTTC
size: .; D: TRBD1; J: TRBJ1-6; V: TRBV27; CDR3: CASNRGQYNSPLHF; DNA: TGTGCCAGCAATAGGGGACAGTATAATTCACCCCTCCACTTT